This T cell receptor (beta chain) originates from a study of technical replicates of blood from a few donors. This CDR3 comprises 16 residues. V was pared by 4 bases and J by 3 bases, with 8 bases of the junction left unmatched. Per the germline V gene, CDR1 is SGHTA and CDR2 is FQGTGA. Sequencing was performed with immunoSEQ multiplex PCR; in TCRdb, only in-frame clones are kept and a portion is missing. The repertoire consists of about 83,000 clones, with 95% to 97% occurring once and the leading ten covering around 0.33%. Sequenced material: T cells isolated from PBMCs. This chain joins TRBV7-3 and TRBJ2-5; the match to TRBD1 covers 10 bases. This receptor was identified in a human donor in good health. The CDR3 DNA follows: TGTGCCAGCAGCTCCAGACAGGGGGCGTCCAAAGAGACCCAGTACTTC. Translating gives CASSSRQGASKETQYF.